What follows describes a single TCR beta chain. Its antigen is unidentified. The record originates from a study of blood T cells in healthy people across ages. Study outcomes and limitations: Age showed a roughly linear inverse relationship with TCR beta diversity per million T cells.

V lost 3 bases, J lost 6 bases, and 11 bases lay in between. The CDR3 extends over 14 amino acids. Germline V lookup: CDR1 SGHTA, CDR2 FQGNSA. Primed by a sample-barcoded 5' primer and a J-beta primer mix, a second PCR proceeded for 7 to 11 cycles. TCRdb reprocessed the 5' RACE reads with MiXCR, giving one entry per CDR3 protein. The sample lists over 1.5 million distinct CDR3 sequences, around half occurring once. The chain joins TRBV7-2 to TRBJ2-2, with TRBD1 as a possible D gene (6 bases). The sequence was collected from a woman between 35 and 50 years old in good health. Sequencing used blood. The CDR3 DNA reads as TGTGCCAGCAGCTTGGACAGTTCTCCCGGGGAGCTGTTTTTT. Its translation is CASSLDSSPGELFF.